The clone carrying this T cell receptor beta chain has a handful of counts. Its antigen remains unidentified. Germline CDR1 is MDHEN and CDR2 is SYDVKM. V lost 6 bases, J lost 4 bases, and 22 bases lay in between. This CDR3 is 17 amino acids long. TCRdb passed the reads through MiXCR, listing each CDR3 protein once. The table includes about 920,000 distinct CDR3 sequences, about a third detected once. This sample stems from a study of T cell repertoires in cytomegalovirus infection. The material sequenced was cultured CD8+ T cells from PBMCs, taken from culture after CMV antigen stimulation. This sequence was found in a human donor in good health (CMV status not recorded). Some clones in this sample may be carry-over from other donors' samples. This chain links TRBV28 with TRBJ2-1; possibly TRBD2 for D (5 bases). This chain's CDR3 is CASRTPGGGRGYNEQFF. The CDR3 DNA is TGTGCCAGCAGAACTCCCGGAGGCGGACGAGGTTACAATGAGCAGTTCTTC.